Listed below are T cell receptor beta chains from one sample, sequenced in a study of blood T cells in healthy people across ages. TCRdb reprocessed the 5' RACE reads with MiXCR, giving one entry per CDR3 protein. The data contain 380,000 or so distinct CDR3 sequences, 50% to 60% of them singletons. The sequencing sample was made of blood. The receptors were gathered from a man aged 60 to 75 in good health. CDR3s include the opening cysteine and the closing phenylalanine or tryptophan. Fields, in order: J gene, V gene, D gene, clone size, CDR3 DNA, CDR3 protein. The D gene is left open where the match is weak. Some rows mark clone size as missing; the rest say once, few, many or name a class of expanded clone.

J: TRBJ2-1
V: TRBV7-9
D: TRBD2
size: few
DNA: TGTGCCAGCAGCGACGGGACTAGGGACTACAATGAGCAGTTCTTC
CDR3: CASSDGTRDYNEQFF

J: TRBJ2-1
V: TRBV7-2
D: TRBD2
size: .
DNA: TGTGCCAGCAGCTTAGCGGCTAGCGGTGGGTACAATGAGCAGTTCTTC
CDR3: CASSLAASGGYNEQFF

J: TRBJ2-7
V: TRBV7-9
D: .
size: once
DNA: TGTGCCAGCAGCCTAAGTAGAGGGGGGCAAGAGACCCGGTACTTC
CDR3: CASSLSRGGQETRYF

J: TRBJ2-1
V: TRBV25-1
D: TRBD1
size: few
DNA: TGTGCCAGCAGTGAATGGGGACAGGGGGCGCGAGGGGAGCAGTTCTTC
CDR3: CASSEWGQGARGEQFF

J: TRBJ2-3
V: TRBV4-1
D: .
size: few
DNA: TGCGCCAGCAGCCAAGACGTTGGCAGCCGGGGAGGTACGCAGTATTTT
CDR3: CASSQDVGSRGGTQYF

J: TRBJ2-7
V: TRBV4-1
D: TRBD1
size: once
DNA: TGCGCCAGCAGCCATACGACAGGGGTGGACTACGAGCAGTACTTC
CDR3: CASSHTTGVDYEQYF

J: TRBJ2-7
V: TRBV29-1
D: TRBD2
size: .
DNA: TGCAGCGTTGAAGGGACTAGCGGGAGTTATTACGAGCAGTACTTC
CDR3: CSVEGTSGSYYEQYF

J: TRBJ2-7
V: TRBV7-2
D: TRBD2
size: many
DNA: TGTGCCAGCAGCTTAGTCCCGACTAGCCCCGTCCACGAGCAGTACTTC
CDR3: CASSLVPTSPVHEQYF

J: TRBJ2-6
V: TRBV12-3/TRBV12-4
D: TRBD1
size: many
DNA: TGTGCCAGCAGTTACAGGGGGCATCGCTCTGGGGCCAACGTCCTGACTTTC
CDR3: CASSYRGHRSGANVLTF

J: TRBJ2-3
V: TRBV27
D: TRBD2
size: .
DNA: TGTGCCAGCAGTTTGCAAAAGACTAGCGCGGGCGAAGATACGCAGTATTTT
CDR3: CASSLQKTSAGEDTQYF

J: TRBJ2-5
V: TRBV12-3/TRBV12-4
D: TRBD2
size: few
DNA: TGTGCCAGCAGTTTTGGTTCCGGGGGGCAAGAGACCCAGTACTTC
CDR3: CASSFGSGGQETQYF

J: TRBJ2-1
V: TRBV5-5
D: .
size: .
DNA: TGTGCCAGCAGCAGGGACATCAATGAGCAGTTCTTC
CDR3: CASSRDINEQFF

J: TRBJ2-3
V: TRBV4-3
D: .
size: once
DNA: TGCGCCAGCAGCCAAGCGCGGGGCATAGATACGCAGTATTTT
CDR3: CASSQARGIDTQYF

J: TRBJ1-2
V: TRBV3-1
D: .
size: .
DNA: TGTGCCAGCAGCCGACACTATGGCTACACCTTC
CDR3: CASSRHYGYTF

J: TRBJ2-7
V: TRBV5-6
D: .
size: .
DNA: TGTGCCAGCAGCTTGCCCCCAGGGGTCCTCACGGAGCAGTACTTC
CDR3: CASSLPPGVLTEQYF

J: TRBJ1-6
V: TRBV6-5
D: .
size: .
DNA: TGTGCCAGCAGCCCCAGACAGACTAATTCACCCCTCCACTTT
CDR3: CASSPRQTNSPLHF

J: TRBJ2-2
V: TRBV7-9
D: .
size: .
DNA: TGTGCCACCAATTCGACTGGGGCCCTGAACACCGGGGAGCTGTTTTTT
CDR3: CATNSTGALNTGELFF

J: TRBJ2-5
V: TRBV28
D: .
size: many
DNA: TGTGCCAGCAATGAGCAGGGGTCGGTAGAGACCCAGTACTTC
CDR3: CASNEQGSVETQYF

J: TRBJ1-4
V: TRBV20-1
D: TRBD1
size: many
DNA: TGCAGTGCCTCGACAGGGGATTATGAAAAACTGTTTTTT
CDR3: CSASTGDYEKLFF

J: TRBJ2-6
V: TRBV6-2/TRBV6-3
D: .
size: few
DNA: TGTGCCAGCAGTTACCCAAAAAGCTCTGGGGCCAACGTCCTGACTTTC
CDR3: CASSYPKSSGANVLTF

J: TRBJ2-4
V: TRBV6-6
D: .
size: .
DNA: TGTGCCAGCAGTTCAGGGATAGAAGGGGTCAAAAACATTCAGTACTTC
CDR3: CASSSGIEGVKNIQYF

J: TRBJ2-3
V: TRBV12-3/TRBV12-4
D: .
size: .
DNA: TGTGCCAGCAGTTTAAATCCCGCGGGGACCAGCACAGATACGCAGTATTTT
CDR3: CASSLNPAGTSTDTQYF

J: TRBJ1-2
V: TRBV12-3/TRBV12-4
D: TRBD1
size: few
DNA: TGTGCCAGCAGTAGCCCCGGGACAGGGGACTATGGCTACACCTTC
CDR3: CASSSPGTGDYGYTF

J: TRBJ2-7
V: TRBV4-1
D: TRBD2
size: .
DNA: TGCGCCAGCAGCCAAGGTCCCGGGGGGGTCTACGAGCAGTACTTC
CDR3: CASSQGPGGVYEQYF

J: TRBJ2-2
V: TRBV5-1
D: TRBD2
size: many
DNA: TGCGCCAGCAGCCGCACTAGCGGGAGAGGCACCGGGGAGCTGTTTTTT
CDR3: CASSRTSGRGTGELFF

J: TRBJ2-7
V: TRBV18
D: .
size: .
DNA: TGTGCCAGCTCACCGGACATCTCCTACGAGCAGTACTTC
CDR3: CASSPDISYEQYF

J: TRBJ1-1
V: TRBV12-3/TRBV12-4
D: .
size: once
DNA: TGTGCCAGCAGTTTAGCTACGGCAGGGCGGAGTGTGGCTGAAGCTTTCTTT
CDR3: CASSLATAGRSVAEAFF

J: TRBJ1-6
V: TRBV10-3
D: TRBD1
size: .
DNA: TGTGCCATCAGTGGGGGACAGGGGGTGCCACCCCTCCACTTT
CDR3: CAISGGQGVPPLHF

J: TRBJ2-1
V: TRBV4-3
D: .
size: .
DNA: TGCGCCAGCAGCCAAGAAGGACGGTCGTACAATGAGCAGTTCTTC
CDR3: CASSQEGRSYNEQFF

J: TRBJ2-5
V: TRBV2
D: .
size: .
DNA: TGTACCAGCAGCCAGGGACTCCAAGAGACCCAGTACTTC
CDR3: CTSSQGLQETQYF

J: TRBJ2-1
V: TRBV27
D: .
size: once
DNA: TGTGCCAGCAGTCCCCGACCAGACAGTGGTGAGCAGTTCTTC
CDR3: CASSPRPDSGEQFF

J: TRBJ1-2
V: TRBV4-3
D: .
size: .
DNA: TGCGCCAGCAGCCGCCGGGGTCGGGGATACGATGGCTACACCTTC
CDR3: CASSRRGRGYDGYTF

J: TRBJ1-4
V: TRBV20-1
D: .
size: once
DNA: TGCAGTGCTAGAGGGTTTGAGGCCGGTGGAGGCGAAAAACTGTTTTTT
CDR3: CSARGFEAGGGEKLFF

J: TRBJ1-3
V: TRBV20-1
D: .
size: few
DNA: TGCAGTGCCCAGGGGCTTATCTCTGGAAACACCATATATTTT
CDR3: CSAQGLISGNTIYF

J: TRBJ1-4
V: TRBV10-3
D: .
size: few
DNA: TGTGCCATCGCATCGGGGACTAATGAAAAACTGTTTTTT
CDR3: CAIASGTNEKLFF